This T cell receptor beta chain was captured by sequencing in a study of T cells after yellow fever vaccination. This clonotype was detected a few times. One entry per CDR3 protein results from TCRdb running MiXCR on the 5' RACE reads. The sample has fewer than 450,000 distinct CDR3 sequences, 8.1% seen once. Germline lookup yields CDR1 SEHNR and CDR2 FQNEAQ (reference sequence). The CDR3 is made up of 17 amino acids. V was pared by 5 bases and J by 2 bases, with 16 bases between. Sequenced here: PBMCs, sampled about 49 days after the first yellow fever vaccination. The chain couples TRBV7-9 to TRBJ1-6; tentatively, D is TRBD1 (5 bases). This TCR was recovered from a man between 18 and 35 years old who received the YFV17D yellow fever vaccine. CDR3 DNA: TGTGCCAGCAGCCTCACGATGGACACCACCTATAATTCACCCCTCCACTTT. Its protein product is CASSLTMDTTYNSPLHF.